This T cell receptor (beta chain) was retrieved from a study of cytomegalovirus exposure and HLA in healthy donors. Study-wide results and caveats: Most CMV-associated TCR beta chains were later found to appear HLA-restricted. Reports indicate that TCR beta sequences accurately predicted the HLA-A and HLA-B alleles of most subjects.

CDR1 is SGHTA and CDR2 is FQGNSA in the germline V gene. This CDR3 region has 15 residues. J gave up 4 bases and V 5 bases, and 9 bases lay outside the gene matches. With 60 Vbeta and 13 Jbeta primers, the PCR was carried out. Libraries were prepared by immunoSEQ multiplex PCR; TCRdb keeps only in-frame clonotypes and omits some of them. This sample yields about 180,000 clones, of which about 80% are seen a single time; around 1.9% belongs to the top ten. Regarding this clone: Antigen: not known.

The clonotype was recovered from a young woman in good health and CMV-seronegative. The sample comprised PBMCs. The chain uses TRBV7-2 and TRBJ1-1; 8 bases agree with TRBD1. Here the CDR3 reads CASSPRTGWTTEAFF. As DNA, the CDR3 is TGTGCCAGCAGCCCTCGGACAGGGTGGACCACTGAAGCTTTCTTT.